This T cell receptor (beta chain) was captured by sequencing in a study of cytomegalovirus exposure and HLA in healthy donors. Findings and limits, study-wide: In a later analysis, across HLA loci, associated TCR counts were highest for DRB1, lowest for HLA-C. The study dropped some indistinguishable V segments, TRBV6-2 and TRBV6-3 among them.

Both 60 Vbeta primers and 13 Jbeta primers went into the PCR. Method: immunoSEQ multiplex PCR; TCRdb's copy keeps in-frame clones and lacks some. Here the sample spans approximately 160,000 clones, 60% to 85% being singletons. Germline trimming cut 3 bases from V and 1 base from J; bases unmatched to any gene: 5. Germline loops: CDR1 SGHNT, CDR2 YYREEE (reference sequence). The CDR3 runs 15 residues. Regarding this clone: What it recognizes is unknown.

Sequenced sample: PBMCs. This sequence joins TRBV5-4 and TRBJ1-2, with 8 nucleotides matching TRBD1. This TCR came from a woman between 45 and 65 years old in good health and CMV-seropositive. Here the CDR3 DNA reads TGTGCCAGCAGCTCACCGGGACAGGTTAACTATGGCTACACCTTC. This sequence encodes CASSSPGQVNYGYTF.